These 12 T cell receptor beta chains share one sample of origin, sequenced in a study of OX40 agonist ivuxolimab in advanced cancers. Library construction relied on the immunoSEQ multiplex PCR assay. TCRdb stores this immuneACCESS table with in-frame sequences only. Part of the clones is absent; in the studies checked, under half of the shortfall reflects unresolved V genes, and no reason is known for the rest. This sample has some 100,000 clones in its table, and 90% of those were observed once. The ten largest clones add up to 0.31% of the sample. The source was CD4+ or CD8+ T cells sorted from blood, collected in a trial of the OX40 agonist ivuxolimab. These receptors originate from an adult with an advanced solid tumor such as melanoma, head and neck, liver or kidney cancer.

The chain couples TRBV5-6 to TRBJ2-7; weak D call: TRBD1 (6 bases). V gave up 4 bases and J gave up 2 bases, with 13 bases separating them. Germline-derived CDR1 and CDR2 are SGHDT and YYEEEE. The CDR3 is 14 residues long. The CDR3 sequence is CASSILQGTYEQYF. CDR3 bases: TGTGCCAGCAGCATCCTACAGGGAACCTACGAGCAGTACTTC.

This clone was counted a single time. The V gene is TRBV7-6, the J gene TRBJ2-4; 7 nucleotides agree with TRBD1. Per the germline V gene, CDR1 is SGHVS and CDR2 is FNYEAQ. With V trimmed by 6 bases and J by 0 bases, 17 bases remained unmatched. This CDR3 has 19 residues. In DNA, the CDR3 is TGTGCCAGCAGAAAAACAGGGGTAAGTAAAGTCTTAGCCAAAAACATTCAGTACTTC. Translation gives CASRKTGVSKVLAKNIQYF.

This clone was seen a few times. The chain employs TRBV19 and TRBJ2-7; D perhaps matches TRBD1 (6 bases). The CDR3 runs to 16 residues. Trimming removed 6 bases from V and 1 base from J, with 19 bases in between. Per germline, CDR1 LNHDA and CDR2 SQIVND (reference sequence). The CDR3 DNA follows: TGTGCCAGTAGCCTCCGCGGTCAGGGGCCTTCCTACGAGCAGTACTTC. This codes for CASSLRGQGPSYEQYF.

This CDR3 is CASSPTAGSGNTIYF. The CDR3 coding sequence is TGTGCCAGCAGCCCGACGGCGGGCTCTGGAAACACCATATATTTT. This chain joins TRBV7-8 and TRBJ1-3; unclear D gene. Per germline, CDR1 SGHVS and CDR2 FQNEAQ. Trimming stripped 5 bases from V and 0 bases from J, with 11 bases between. The CDR3 contains 15 residues.

V and J are TRBV15 and TRBJ1-5; D call uncertain. The CDR3 has 13 residues. Trimming left V 5 bases short and J 3 bases short, with 8 bases between. Germline assignment: CDR1 LNHNV and CDR2 YYDKDF (reference sequence). CDR3 residues: CATSQSPNQPQHF. Here the CDR3 DNA reads TGTGCCACCAGCCAAAGCCCCAATCAGCCCCAGCATTTT.

V and J are TRBV6-5 and TRBJ1-1; unclear D gene. The germline gives CDR1 MNHEY, CDR2 SVGAGI. The ends were cut back, 6 bases at V and 0 bases at J, with 11 bases in the middle. The CDR3 consists of 14 residues. The CDR3 DNA is TGTGCCAGCAGGACCGGGGATTTGAACACTGAAGCTTTCTTT. Translating it yields CASRTGDLNTEAFF.

The rearrangement joins TRBV18 to TRBJ2-1; TRBD2 matches at 8 bases. J was trimmed by 7 bases and V by 0 bases; bases with no gene match: 2. The CDR3 is 14 residues long. CDR1 is KGHSH, CDR2 LQKENI, per germline. The CDR3 protein is CASSPPGLGNEQFF. Here the CDR3 DNA reads TGTGCCAGCTCACCACCGGGACTAGGTAATGAGCAGTTCTTC.

The chain employs TRBV6-1 and TRBJ2-3, with 8 bases identical to TRBD1. Trimming took 8 bases from V and 2 from J; bases not matched to a gene: 9. Germline CDR1 is MNHNS and CDR2 is SASEGT. The CDR3 has 15 amino acids. Here the CDR3 DNA reads TGTGCCAGCCGCAGCGGACAGGGAAACACAGATACGCAGTATTTT. This encodes CASRSGQGNTDTQYF.

The chain couples TRBV29-1 to TRBJ2-5; D ambiguous. The germline CDR1 and CDR2 sequences are SQVTM and ANQGSEA. Trimming took 1 base from V and 2 from J, leaving 5 bases between them. The CDR3 contains 12 residues. The CDR3 nucleotides are TGCAGCGTTGAAGGGCAACAAGAGACCCAGTACTTC. Translating gives CSVEGQQETQYF.

The chain is built from TRBV5-4 and TRBJ2-5; D may be TRBD1 (6 bases). The DNA end is a closer match to TRBJ2-7, so the J assignment may be wrong. Germline CDR1 is SGHNT and CDR2 is YYREEE (reference sequence). The CDR3 sequence is 13 residues long. The CDR3 protein is CASSLKGVDEQYF. The CDR3 nucleotides read TGTGCCAGCAGCTTAAAGGGGGTGGACGAGCAGTACTTC.

The chain employs TRBV7-2 and TRBJ2-5; D uncertain. Germline V CDR1 and CDR2: SGHTA, FQGNSA. The CDR3 is 14 residues long. The V gene lost 1 base and the J gene lost 3 bases, with 9 bases spanning the gap. CDR3 loop: CASSLVTGKETQYF. CDR3 in DNA: TGTGCCAGCAGCTTAGTCACTGGCAAAGAGACCCAGTACTTC. The full variable domain, rest sourced from reference TRBV7-2 and TRBJ2-5, is GAGVSQSPSNKVTEKGKDVELRCDPISGHTALYWYRQSLGQGLEFLIYFQGNSAPDKSGLPSDRFSAERTGGSVSTLTIQRTQQEDSAVYLCASSLVTGKETQYFGPGTRLLVL.

The rearrangement links TRBV5-1 to TRBJ2-3; D possibly corresponds to TRBD2 (5 bases). CDR1 is SGHRS and CDR2 is YFSETQ in the germline V gene. This CDR3 contains 13 residues. Trimming took 3 bases from V and 5 from J, leaving 10 bases between them. The CDR3 DNA reads TGCGCCAGCAGCTCCCCGGGGATAGATACGCAGTATTTT. Protein: CASSSPGIDTQYF.